This entry lists 22 T cell receptor beta chains sequenced from one sample in a study of regulatory T cells in long-lasting Graves disease. To make TCR beta libraries, researchers used iRepertoire HTBI primers and Arm-PCR of CDR3 regions. Each CDR3 protein gets one entry after TCRdb re-called the multiplex PCR reads with MiXCR. Counted here are some 300,000 distinct CDR3 sequences, 20% to 25% occurring once; the ten biggest clones make up more than 55%. Time point of the sample: persistent/refractory GD, antithyroid drugs over 5 years with positive TRAb. There was RNA extracted from PBMCs, and the TCR library was made from it. The sequenced sample was peripheral blood mononuclear cells (PBMCs), obtained when the disease was refractory, from a patient treated with antithyroid drugs. The receptors come from a female donor with Graves disease.

The chain has TRBV7-2 and TRBJ2-1; TRBD1 matches 7 bases. Germline V gene data show CDR1 as SGHTA and CDR2 as FQGNSA. The CDR3 covers 15 residues. V gave up 1 base and J gave up 6 bases; unmatched junction bases: 6. The CDR3 spells CASSLEDRAGNEQFF. The CDR3 DNA reads as TGTGCCAGCAGCTTAGAAGACAGGGCCGGCAATGAGCAGTTCTTC.

The table lists this clonotype with many counts. V is TRBV7-2 and J is TRBJ2-5; D may correspond to TRBD1 or TRBD2 (7 bases each). Germline V gene sequence: CDR1 SGHTA, CDR2 FQGNSA. V lost 2 bases and J 6 bases, leaving 13 bases between the germline ends. This CDR3 has 14 residues. The chain's CDR3 is CASSLSGGGQTQYF. CDR3 DNA: TGTGCCAGCAGCTTATCAGGGGGGGGTCAGACCCAGTACTTC.

V usage is TRBV27 and J usage is TRBJ1-1; tentatively, D is TRBD1 (6 bases). The V end lost 2 bases, the J end lost 8 bases, and 9 bases lay between the germline ends. Germline-derived CDR1 and CDR2 are MNHEY and SMNVEV (reference sequence). There are 12 residues in the CDR3. The CDR3 DNA reads TGTGCCAGCAGTTTAATTGGACAGGAAGCTTTCTTT. Amino acid sequence: CASSLIGQEAFF.

This clonotype was detected ten times or more. CDR3 sequence: CSASVGNYGYTF. The CDR3 coding sequence is TGCAGTGCTAGTGTAGGGAACTATGGCTACACCTTC. The genes are TRBV20-1 and TRBJ1-2; D unresolved. V lost 3 bases and J lost 2, with 7 bases in between. The CDR3 runs 12 residues. Germline assignment: CDR1 DFQATT and CDR2 SNEGSKA (reference sequence).

The chain uses TRBV13 and TRBJ2-7, with D possibly being TRBD1 (6 bases). V gave up 0 bases and J gave up 6 bases, with 12 bases separating them. Germline loops: CDR1 PRHDT, CDR2 FYEKMQ (reference sequence). This CDR3 is built from 14 residues. The CDR3 DNA follows: TGTGCCAGCAGCTTAGGGGGGGCAGCTGCCGAGCAGTACTTC. It translates to CASSLGGAAAEQYF.

As for this clonotype: A much bigger clone sits one base away, suggesting this may be a read error. The V gene is TRBV20-1, the J gene TRBJ2-7, with 9 bases matching TRBD1. Germline-derived CDR1 and CDR2 are DFQATT and SNEGSKA (reference sequence). The CDR3 length is 14 residues. The CDR3, as DNA: TGCAATGCCCCAGCTCGACAGGGGGGCTACGAGCAGTACTTC. Protein sequence: CNAPARQGGYEQYF.

This clonotype was observed many times. This chain uses TRBV14 with TRBJ2-5; the match to TRBD2 covers 7 bases. CDR1 and CDR2 from the germline V gene are SGHDN and FVKESK. Unmatched junction bases numbered 5, after V lost 1 base and J lost 9 bases. This CDR3 has 13 amino acids. The CDR3 DNA sequence: TGTGCCAGCAGCCAAGTACCCAGCGGGGCCCAGTACTTC. Amino acids: CASSQVPSGAQYF.

This clonotype was seen repeatedly, ten times or more. The genes are TRBV28 and TRBJ2-5, with D possibly being TRBD1 (6 bases). Germline CDR1 MDHEN, CDR2 SYDVKM. The CDR3 runs to 13 residues. Trimming took off 10 bases at V and 5 bases at J, with 17 bases between the two ends. DNA for the CDR3: TGTGCCACCCGAGCCTGGGGGCGGGAGACCCAGTACTTC. Translating it yields CATRAWGRETQYF.

Remarks on this clonotype: A much more abundant neighbour one base away suggests this may be a read error. The genes are TRBV28 and TRBJ1-5; unclear D gene. This CDR3 has 17 residues. CDR1 and CDR2 from the germline V gene are MDHEN and SYDVKM. DNA for the CDR3: TGTGCCAACAGTCCCCCCCCCGGTTCTCCTAGCAATCAGCCCCAGCATTTT. Residues: CANSPPPGSPSNQPQHF.

This clonotype was recorded at least ten times. CDR3 residues: CASSFPRNTEAFF. The CDR3 DNA reads as TGTGCCAGCAGTTTCCCACGGAACACTGAAGCTTTCTTT. The chain carries TRBV28 and TRBJ1-1; D not certain. The length of the CDR3 is 13 residues. The germline CDR1 and CDR2 sequences are MDHEN and SYDVKM. V lost 3 bases, J lost 1 base, and 6 bases lay in between.

The genes are TRBV6-1 and TRBJ1-5; perhaps TRBD1 as D (5 bases). The CDR3 sequence is 15 residues long. Germline V gene data show CDR1 as MNHNS and CDR2 as SASEGT. V lost 0 bases, J lost 3 bases, and 9 bases lay in between. The CDR3 DNA reads TGTGCCAGCAGTGAAGCGGGGGTTCCCAATCAGCCCCAGCATTTT. Residues: CASSEAGVPNQPQHF.

The sample holds a few counts of this clonotype. The J gene is TRBJ2-4, the V gene TRBV18, with D hard to call. The last part of the DNA fits TRBJ2-5 better; the J call may be wrong. Germline-derived CDR1 and CDR2 are KGHSH and LQKENI. This CDR3 is built from 15 residues. CDR3 DNA sequence: TGTGCCAGCTCACCACCGTCCGCCCGAGAGGAGACCCAGTACTTC. Translated: CASSPPSAREETQYF.

This clonotype was counted many times. The chain uses TRBV12-3 or TRBV12-4 and TRBJ1-1; no clear D. The CDR3 length is 13 residues. The V end lost 8 bases, the J end lost 1 base, and 11 bases lay between the germline ends. The DNA for the CDR3 is TGTGCCAGCGTGGGTTTGCAGAACACTGAAGCTTTCTTT. Encoded protein: CASVGLQNTEAFF.

The genes are TRBV2 and TRBJ2-1; 10 bases are shared with TRBD2. CDR3 length: 15 residues. V shed 6 bases and J 8 bases; nucleotides not matched to a gene: 10. Looked up from germline, CDR1 is SNHLY and CDR2 is FYNNEI. The CDR3 loop is CASRQLAGGQDEQFF. CDR3 nucleotide sequence: TGTGCCAGCAGGCAATTAGCGGGAGGTCAGGATGAGCAGTTCTTC. Using reference TRBV2 and TRBJ2-1 for the parts outside the CDR3, the full variable domain is EPEVTQTPSHQVTQMGQEVILRCVPISNHLYFYWYRQILGQKVEFLVSFYNNEISEKSEIFDDQFSVERPDGSNFTLKIRSTKLEDSAMYFCASRQLAGGQDEQFFGPGTRLTVL.

Ten or more counts support this clonotype. The chain joins TRBV28 to TRBJ1-1; TRBD1 matches 7 bases. With 3 bases clipped from V and 1 base from J, the junction kept 2 bases outside the gene matches. CDR1 and CDR2 from the germline V gene are MDHEN and SYDVKM. This CDR3 is 14 amino acids long. DNA for the CDR3: TGTGCCAGCAGTTTCAGGACAGGGAACACTGAAGCTTTCTTT. This gives the protein CASSFRTGNTEAFF.

This clonotype came up many times. The rearrangement uses TRBV29-1 and TRBJ2-5, with TRBD1 matching over 7 bases. Losses at the gene ends were 4 bases for V and 3 bases for J; bases not matched to a gene: 8. The length of the CDR3 is 14 residues. Germline CDR1 SQVTM, CDR2 ANQGSEA. Here the CDR3 reads CSVVRQGHEETQYF. The CDR3 coding sequence is TGCAGCGTTGTGAGACAGGGACATGAAGAGACCCAGTACTTC.

This clonotype was found many times. V is TRBV12-3 or TRBV12-4 and J is TRBJ2-7; possible D gene TRBD2, 6 bases. Trimming shortened V by 9 bases and J by 0 bases, and 15 bases separated the two germline ends. This CDR3 has 14 amino acids. The CDR3 DNA follows: TGTGCCAGTCGATCCGGGACTGACTCCTACGAGCAGTACTTC. Its translation is CASRSGTDSYEQYF.

This sequence joins TRBV10-3 and TRBJ2-5, with no clear D. The length of the CDR3 is 15 residues. The germline V gene has CDR1 ENHRY and CDR2 SYGVKD. V lost 6 bases to trimming and J lost 2 bases, with 16 bases between them. CDR3 coding DNA: TGTGCCATCAGAGACGAGGCGGCCGGACAAGAGACCCAGTACTTC. This sequence encodes CAIRDEAAGQETQYF.

This clonotype was seen repeatedly, ten times or more. This chain joins TRBV7-3 and TRBJ2-2; D remains ambiguous. V lost 0 bases, J lost 3 bases, and 2 bases lay in between. Germline-derived CDR1 and CDR2 are SGHTA and FQGTGA. The CDR3 consists of 13 residues. This CDR3 is CASSLTDTGELFF. DNA of the CDR3: TGTGCCAGCAGCTTAACGGACACCGGGGAGCTGTTTTTT.

There are a few counts of this clonotype. The genes are TRBV20-1 and TRBJ1-1, with D unresolved. The germline V and J ends were trimmed by 5 bases and 6 bases, with 19 bases remaining between them. The CDR3 consists of 14 residues. CDR1 DFQATT and CDR2 SNEGSKA come from the germline V gene (reference sequence). The CDR3 DNA is TGCAGTGCTCCCCTTCCCCATTCTGTCGCTGAAGCTTTCTTT. Translation gives CSAPLPHSVAEAFF.

The table lists this clonotype with a few counts. The J gene is TRBJ2-7, the V gene TRBV28, with 10 bases fitting TRBD1. The germline V gene encodes CDR1 MDHEN and CDR2 SYDVKM. After removal of 8 bases from V and 4 bases from J, the junction contained 8 bases not matched to a gene. The CDR3 totals 14 residues. The CDR3 sequence is CASGRQGAPYEQYF. The CDR3 DNA follows: TGTGCCAGCGGTCGACAGGGGGCCCCTTACGAGCAGTACTTC.

The gene calls are TRBV20-1 and TRBJ2-7, with unresolved D. The CDR3 has 13 amino acids. With 4 bases removed from V and 3 bases from J, the gap between germline ends came to 13 bases. Looked up from germline, CDR1 is DFQATT and CDR2 is SNEGSKA (reference sequence). The CDR3 is CSATGPTSYEQYF. The DNA for the CDR3 is TGCAGTGCTACCGGACCCACAAGCTACGAGCAGTACTTC.